This TCR beta chain was sequenced for a study of PD-1 blockade in classical Hodgkin lymphoma. About this clone itself: Its cognate antigen is unknown.

Libraries were prepared by immunoSEQ multiplex PCR; TCRdb keeps only in-frame clonotypes and omits some of them. The table lists 45,000 to 50,000 clones, less than 85% of them singletons, with roughly 20% in the top ten. Trimming took off 0 bases at V and 1 base at J, with 9 bases between the two ends. Looked up from germline, CDR1 is MNHEY and CDR2 is SMNVEV (reference sequence). The CDR3 extends over 15 amino acids. Notes on the study in general: Healthy donors were reported to have higher baseline TCR diversity than newly diagnosed patients.

All patients relapsed after autologous stem cell transplantation, and brentuximab vedotin exposure varied. Sequences were derived from peripheral blood mononuclear cells (PBMCs), sampled before the second cycle of nivolumab. V is TRBV27 and J is TRBJ1-1, with a tentative D call TRBD1 (5 bases). The receptor's source is a human donor with classical Hodgkin lymphoma. This chain's CDR3 is CASSLSLGGNTEAFF. The CDR3, as DNA: TGTGCCAGCAGTTTATCCCTGGGGGGGAACACTGAAGCTTTCTTT.